The text below deals with one T cell receptor beta chain. Its antigen has not been determined. No base qualities exist here, and no much larger clone lies one base off it. The same CDR3 arises from other DNA sequences in this sample as well. With the immunoSEQ assay, which is a bias-controlled multiplex PCR relying on V- and J-specific primers, TCR beta CDR3 regions were amplified from genomic DNA. In a second PCR step, the CDR3 amplicons were tagged with a proprietary barcode plus Illumina adapter sequences. An Illumina MiSeq instrument was used to sequence the CDR3 libraries. Per the source publication's procedure: Export and quality control were done with immunoSEQ Analyzer 3.0, while downstream analyses used R Bioconductor and Immunarch. Only productive rearrangements in the normalized downsampled data set were used to calculate repertoire metrics. Clonotypes larger than 5 templates in the normalized cohort were defined as pathologically expanded. The Inverse Simpson Index was used to measure repertoire diversity. CMV-specificity analyses were carried out on the non-normalized data set to capture all clonotypes. TCRdb's version of the immuneACCESS table is confined to in-frame rearrangements and falls short of the full clone set. An unresolved V gene accounts for under half of the shortfall where checked; the remainder is of unknown origin. V and J calls and clone size are copied from that table; D and trimming were computed from the DNA. Across this sample there are around 2,600 clones, with 80% to 90% seen only once. In total, the top ten clones hold roughly 30% of the sample.

This sample is part of a study of T cell clonotyping in hematopoietic cell transplantation (dated by TCRdb to the early 2020s). A note on the overall study: The study collected 130 or so blood samples from under 45 consecutive transplant recipients and their related donors. Patients were recruited between September 2015 and early 2017 and followed until September 2020 or death.

On the study overall, not on this receptor specifically: Recipient repertoires showed only a small fraction of overlap with donor repertoires, and over 97% appeared de novo at the given depth. Donor and pretransplant recipient Inverse Simpson Index values predicted broader posttransplant TCR repertoire diversity. The sample size was limited, and CD4 and CD8 repertoire contributions could not be separated because cells were not sorted. After transplant, TCR diversity in recipients dropped, and pathologically expanded clonotypes climbed progressively between day 30 and day 180.

CDR1 and CDR2 were assigned from the germline V gene as SGDLS and YYNGEE. Trimming costs V 0 bases and J 5 bases, and their ends lie 8 bases apart. Spanning cysteine to phenylalanine, the CDR3 consists of 13 amino acids. Only CDR3 DNA remains: 39 bases, in frame from the first base. What this sample's time point label stands for: 180 days after allo-HCT. Blood samples were obtained from recipients approximately 28 days before transplant and at days 30, 100 and 180 after transplant. Nuclei Lysis Solution was used to extract genomic DNA from fresh or cryopreserved unfractionated peripheral blood mononuclear cells.

This specimen consisted of PBMCs, obtained 180 days after allogeneic stem cell transplant. This receptor chain uses TRBV9 and TRBJ2-5, with the D call perhaps TRBD1 or TRBD2, each one matching 5 bases. The TCR originated in a female patient between 40 and 50 years old who had an allogeneic stem cell transplant from a related donor, so T cells may come from the graft donor. Some clones in this sample may be carry-over from other donors' samples. The DNA sequence is TGTGCCAGCAGCGTAGCGAGGGGCGAGACCCAGTACTTC. Its protein product is CASSVARGETQYF.